What follows describes a single T cell receptor (beta chain). This sample is drawn from a study of blood T cells in healthy people across ages. This CDR3 contains 13 residues. The ends were cut back, 6 bases at V and 4 bases at J, with 12 bases in the middle. Germline CDR1 is PRHDT and CDR2 is FYEKMQ (reference sequence). It was with a sample-barcoded 5' primer and a J-beta primer mix that a second PCR of roughly 7 to 12 cycles was run. MiXCR, applied by TCRdb to the 5' RACE reads, yields one record per CDR3 protein. The sample yields under 700,000 distinct CDR3 sequences, around 24% seen once. This sample was also put to use in a study of T cells of mothers and their children.

The sequence derives from a boy aged 5-17 years in good health. The chain joins TRBV13 to TRBJ1-1; possibly TRBD1 for D (6 bases). Material: blood. This chain's CDR3 is CASRQRGGTEAFF. The CDR3 nucleotides read TGTGCCAGCAGACAAAGGGGGGGCACTGAAGCTTTCTTT.